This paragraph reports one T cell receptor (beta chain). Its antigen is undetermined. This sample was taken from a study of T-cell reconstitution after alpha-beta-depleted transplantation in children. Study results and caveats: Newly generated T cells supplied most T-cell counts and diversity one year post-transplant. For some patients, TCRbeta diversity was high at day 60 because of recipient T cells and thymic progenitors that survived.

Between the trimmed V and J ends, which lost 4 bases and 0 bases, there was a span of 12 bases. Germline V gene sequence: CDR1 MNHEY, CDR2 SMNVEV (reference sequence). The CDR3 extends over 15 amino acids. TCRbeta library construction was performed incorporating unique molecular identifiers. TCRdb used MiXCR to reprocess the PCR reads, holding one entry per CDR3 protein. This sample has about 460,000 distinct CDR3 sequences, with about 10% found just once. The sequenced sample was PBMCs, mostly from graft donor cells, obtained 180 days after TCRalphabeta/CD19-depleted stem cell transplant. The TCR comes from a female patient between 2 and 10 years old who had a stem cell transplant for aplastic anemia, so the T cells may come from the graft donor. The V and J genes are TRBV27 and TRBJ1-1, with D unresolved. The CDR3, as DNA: TGTGCCAGCAGTTATATCGGGAGGCTGAACACTGAAGCTTTCTTT. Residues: CASSYIGRLNTEAFF.